This record concerns one T cell receptor beta chain sequence. Its antigen is undetermined. The entry originates in a study of STAT5B mutations in CD4+ large granular lymphocyte leukemia. This table comes from immunoSEQ multiplex PCR, and its TCRdb copy is limited to in-frame clones, with some not included. The sample holds about 40,000 clones, less than 85% seen once. General study points: CD4-sorted patient repertoires seemed more clonal than healthy CD4+ repertoires. 8/27 top patient clones versus 2/35 control clones were TRBV06-family. Main leukemic clonotypes were patient-specific, but about 26% appeared at low frequency elsewhere.

The ends lost 6 bases at V and 1 base at J; junction bases unmatched: 2. Germline CDR1 reads LNHDA; CDR2 reads SQIVND (reference sequence). CDR3 length: 14 amino acids. This receptor was taken from a human donor in good health. V gene TRBV19 combines with J gene TRBJ2-2, with 7 bases lining up with TRBD2. The sequencing input was CD4+ T cells from blood buffy coats. The CDR3 region is CASSKRENTGELFF. The CDR3 DNA follows: TGTGCCAGTAGCAAGCGGGAGAACACCGGGGAGCTGTTTTTT.